Listed below are T cell receptor beta chains from one sample, sequenced in a study of blood T cell repertoires in COVID-19. Data came from immunoSEQ multiplex PCR; TCRdb stores just in-frame clones and leaves some out. The sample shows 150,000 to 180,000 clones, around 79% of them seen only once. Sequencing was done on a sample of peripheral blood. These TCRs come from a man older than 75 with acute or convalescent COVID-19. The CDR3 runs from the conserved cysteine through the conserved F or W. A D gene is named only where the DNA matches it firmly. Some rows have no size entry. The others give once, few or many, or a class for an expanded clone.

CDR3aa,CDR3nt,abundance,d_gene,v_gene,j_gene
CASSGRPGGLNTEAFF,TGTGCCAGTAGTGGGAGACCAGGGGGCCTGAACACTGAAGCTTTCTTT,.,TRBD1,TRBV19,TRBJ1-1
CASSHSEQFF,TGTGCCAGCAGCCATTCTGAGCAGTTCTTC,few,.,TRBV6-5,TRBJ2-1
CAWSAGPGYTF,TGTGCCTGGAGTGCTGGGCCTGGCTACACCTTC,.,.,TRBV30,TRBJ1-2
CASSVGTGVFKNIQYF,TGTGCCAGCTCGGTGGGGACAGGGGTTTTCAAAAACATTCAGTACTTC,.,TRBD1,TRBV18,TRBJ2-4
CASSGLAGSTDTQYF,TGTGCCAGCAGCGGACTAGCGGGGAGCACAGATACGCAGTATTTT,.,TRBD2,TRBV7-6,TRBJ2-3
CASSIDRGSNQPQHF,TGTGCCAGCAGTATCGACAGGGGGAGCAATCAGCCCCAGCATTTT,.,TRBD1,TRBV4-2,TRBJ1-5
CASSLELAGGPLGNEQFF,TGCGCCAGCAGCTTGGAACTAGCGGGGGGGCCTCTGGGTAATGAGCAGTTCTTC,few,TRBD2,TRBV5-1,TRBJ2-1
CSASSGTSAFF,TGCAGTGCTAGCTCGGGGACTTCGGCTTTCTTT,.,.,TRBV20-1,TRBJ1-1
CASSFGTGWMDTQYF,TGTGCCAGCAGCTTCGGGACAGGTTGGATGGATACGCAGTATTTT,.,TRBD1,TRBV7-7,TRBJ2-3
CAWSVPQANTEAFF,TGTGCCTGGAGTGTTCCCCAGGCGAACACTGAAGCTTTCTTT,.,.,TRBV30,TRBJ1-1